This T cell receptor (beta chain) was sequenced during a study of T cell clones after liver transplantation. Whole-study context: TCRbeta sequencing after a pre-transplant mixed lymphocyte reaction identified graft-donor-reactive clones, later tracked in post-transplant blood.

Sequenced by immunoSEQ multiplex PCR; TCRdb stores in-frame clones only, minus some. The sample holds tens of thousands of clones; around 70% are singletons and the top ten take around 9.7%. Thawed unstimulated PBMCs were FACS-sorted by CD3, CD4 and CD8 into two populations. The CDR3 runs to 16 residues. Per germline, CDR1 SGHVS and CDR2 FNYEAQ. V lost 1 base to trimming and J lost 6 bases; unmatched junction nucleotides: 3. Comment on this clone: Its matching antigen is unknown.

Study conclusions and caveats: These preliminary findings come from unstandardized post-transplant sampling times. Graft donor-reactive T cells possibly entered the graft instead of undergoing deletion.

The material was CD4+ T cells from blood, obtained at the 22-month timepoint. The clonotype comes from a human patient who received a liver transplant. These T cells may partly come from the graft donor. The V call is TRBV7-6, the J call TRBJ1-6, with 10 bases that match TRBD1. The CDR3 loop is CASSLEGDRGNSPLHF. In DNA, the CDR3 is TGTGCCAGCAGCTTAGAGGGGGACAGGGGTAATTCACCCCTCCACTTT.